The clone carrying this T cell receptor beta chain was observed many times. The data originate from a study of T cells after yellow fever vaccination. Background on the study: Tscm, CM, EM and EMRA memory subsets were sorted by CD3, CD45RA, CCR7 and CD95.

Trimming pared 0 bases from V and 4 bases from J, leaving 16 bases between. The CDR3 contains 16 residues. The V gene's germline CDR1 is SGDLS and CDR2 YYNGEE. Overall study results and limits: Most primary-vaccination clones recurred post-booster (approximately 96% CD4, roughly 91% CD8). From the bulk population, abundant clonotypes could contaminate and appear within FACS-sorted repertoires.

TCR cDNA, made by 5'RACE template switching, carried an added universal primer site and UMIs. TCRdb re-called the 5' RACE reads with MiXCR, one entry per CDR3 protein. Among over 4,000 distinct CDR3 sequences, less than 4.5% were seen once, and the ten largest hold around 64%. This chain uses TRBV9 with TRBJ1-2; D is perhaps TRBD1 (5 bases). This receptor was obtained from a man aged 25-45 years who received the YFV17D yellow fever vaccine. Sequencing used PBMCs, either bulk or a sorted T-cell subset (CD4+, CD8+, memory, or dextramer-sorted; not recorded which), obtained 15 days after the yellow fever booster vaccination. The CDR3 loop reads CASSVESRDAFYGYTF. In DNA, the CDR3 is TGTGCCAGCAGCGTAGAGTCCCGGGACGCCTTCTATGGCTACACCTTC.